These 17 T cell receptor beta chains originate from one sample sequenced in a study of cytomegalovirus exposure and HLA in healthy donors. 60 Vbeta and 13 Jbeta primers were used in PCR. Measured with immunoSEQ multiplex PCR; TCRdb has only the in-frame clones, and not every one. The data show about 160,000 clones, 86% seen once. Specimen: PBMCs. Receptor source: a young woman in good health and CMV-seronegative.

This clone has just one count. In nucleotides, the CDR3 is TGCGCCAGCAGCTTCCAAAGACCAGGAGATACGCAGTATTTT. It specifies CASSFQRPGDTQYF. This rearrangement joins TRBV5-1 to TRBJ2-3; D unclear. There are 14 residues in the CDR3. Germline assignment: CDR1 SGHRS and CDR2 YFSETQ. The V end lost 2 bases, the J end lost 5 bases, and 12 bases lay between the germline ends. Complete variable domain (other parts from reference TRBV5-1 and TRBJ2-3): KAGVTQTPRYLIKTRGQQVTLSCSPISGHRSVSWYQQTPGQGLQFLFEYFSETQRNKGNFPGRFSGRQFSNSRSEMNVSTLELGDSALYLCASSFQRPGDTQYFGPGTRLTVL.

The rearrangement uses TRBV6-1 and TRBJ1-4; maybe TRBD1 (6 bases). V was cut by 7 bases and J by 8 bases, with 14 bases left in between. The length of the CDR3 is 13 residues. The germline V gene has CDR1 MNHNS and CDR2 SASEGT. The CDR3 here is CASIAGDQEKLFF. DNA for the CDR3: TGTGCCAGCATAGCAGGGGATCAGGAAAAACTGTTTTTT.

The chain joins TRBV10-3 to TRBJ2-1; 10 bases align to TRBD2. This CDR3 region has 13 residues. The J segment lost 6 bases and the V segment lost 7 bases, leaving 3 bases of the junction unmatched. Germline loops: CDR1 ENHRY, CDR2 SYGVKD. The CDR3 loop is CAITSGSPNEQFF. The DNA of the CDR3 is TGTGCCATCACTAGCGGGAGCCCCAATGAGCAGTTCTTC.

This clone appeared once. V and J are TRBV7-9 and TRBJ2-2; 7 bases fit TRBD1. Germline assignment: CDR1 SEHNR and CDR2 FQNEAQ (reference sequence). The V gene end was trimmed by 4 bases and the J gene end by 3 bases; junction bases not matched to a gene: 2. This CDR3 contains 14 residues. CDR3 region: CASSSGQYTGELFF. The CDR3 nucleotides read TGTGCCAGCAGCTCGGGACAGTACACCGGGGAGCTGTTTTTT.

The DNA of the CDR3 is TGTGCCAGCAGTTACCGTAGGACTTACACCGGGGAGCTGTTTTTT. Protein sequence: CASSYRRTYTGELFF. The V call is TRBV27, the J call TRBJ2-2, with D perhaps TRBD2 (5 bases). V was clipped by 4 bases and J by 3 bases, with 12 bases between them. Germline CDR1 MNHEY, CDR2 SMNVEV (reference sequence). The CDR3 is 15 amino acids.

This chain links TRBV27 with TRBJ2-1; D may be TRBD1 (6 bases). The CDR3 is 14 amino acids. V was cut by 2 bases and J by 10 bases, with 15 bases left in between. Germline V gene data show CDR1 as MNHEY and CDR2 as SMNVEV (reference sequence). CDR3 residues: CASSLALQGSEQFF. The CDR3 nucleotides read TGTGCCAGCAGTTTAGCTTTGCAGGGGTCGGAGCAGTTCTTC.

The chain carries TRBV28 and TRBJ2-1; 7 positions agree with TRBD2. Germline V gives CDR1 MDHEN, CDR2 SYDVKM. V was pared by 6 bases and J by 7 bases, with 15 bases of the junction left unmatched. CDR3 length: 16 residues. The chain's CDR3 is CASSLGRGGGLNEQFF. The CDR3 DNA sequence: TGTGCCAGCAGCCTAGGTAGGGGCGGGGGATTGAATGAGCAGTTCTTC.

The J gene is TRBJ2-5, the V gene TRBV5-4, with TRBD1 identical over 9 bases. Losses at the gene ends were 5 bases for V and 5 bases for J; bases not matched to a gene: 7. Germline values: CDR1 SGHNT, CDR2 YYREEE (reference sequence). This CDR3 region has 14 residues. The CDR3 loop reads CASSSRDREETQYF. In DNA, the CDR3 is TGTGCCAGCAGTTCCCGGGACAGGGAGGAGACCCAGTACTTC.

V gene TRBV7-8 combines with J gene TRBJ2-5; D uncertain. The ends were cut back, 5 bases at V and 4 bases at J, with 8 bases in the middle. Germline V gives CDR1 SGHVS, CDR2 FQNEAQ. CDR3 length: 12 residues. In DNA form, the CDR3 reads TGTGCCAGCAGCGCGACTCCAGAGACCCAGTACTTC. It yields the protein CASSATPETQYF.

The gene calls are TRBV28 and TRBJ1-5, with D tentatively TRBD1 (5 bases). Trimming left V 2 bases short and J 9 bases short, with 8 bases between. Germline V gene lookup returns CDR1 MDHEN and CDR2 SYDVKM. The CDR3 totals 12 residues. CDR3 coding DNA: TGTGCCAGCAGTTTAGACAGTCCGCCCCAGCATTTT. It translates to CASSLDSPPQHF.

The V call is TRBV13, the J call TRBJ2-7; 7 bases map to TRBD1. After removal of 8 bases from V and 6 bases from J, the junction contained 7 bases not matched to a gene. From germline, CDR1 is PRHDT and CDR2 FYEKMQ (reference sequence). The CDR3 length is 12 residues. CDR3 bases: TGTGCCAGCCGCAAGGGGGCCTTCGAGCAGTACTTC. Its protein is CASRKGAFEQYF.

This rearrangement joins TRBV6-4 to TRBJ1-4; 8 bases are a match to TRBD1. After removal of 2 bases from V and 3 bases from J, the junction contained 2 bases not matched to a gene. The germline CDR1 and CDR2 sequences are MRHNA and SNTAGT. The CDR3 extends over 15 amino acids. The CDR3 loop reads CASSDTTGANEKLFF. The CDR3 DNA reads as TGTGCCAGCAGTGACACGACAGGGGCTAATGAAAAACTGTTTTTT.

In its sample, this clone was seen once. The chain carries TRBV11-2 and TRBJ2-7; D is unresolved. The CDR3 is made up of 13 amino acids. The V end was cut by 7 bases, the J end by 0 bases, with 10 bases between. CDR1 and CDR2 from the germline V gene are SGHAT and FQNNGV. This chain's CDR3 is CASTSSSSYEQYF. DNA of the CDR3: TGTGCCAGCACCTCTTCGAGCTCCTACGAGCAGTACTTC.

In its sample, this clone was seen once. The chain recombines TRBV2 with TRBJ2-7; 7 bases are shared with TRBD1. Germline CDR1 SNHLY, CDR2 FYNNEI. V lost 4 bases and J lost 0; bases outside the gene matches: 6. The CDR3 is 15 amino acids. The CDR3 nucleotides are TGTGCCAGCAGTGGGGACAGCAAAACCTCCTACGAGCAGTACTTC. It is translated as CASSGDSKTSYEQYF.

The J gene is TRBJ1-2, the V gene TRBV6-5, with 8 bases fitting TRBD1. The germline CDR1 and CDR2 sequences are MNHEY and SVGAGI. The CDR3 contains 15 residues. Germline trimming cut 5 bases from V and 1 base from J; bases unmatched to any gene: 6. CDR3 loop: CASSKDRGHNYGYTF. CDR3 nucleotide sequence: TGTGCCAGCAGTAAAGACAGGGGACATAACTATGGCTACACCTTC.

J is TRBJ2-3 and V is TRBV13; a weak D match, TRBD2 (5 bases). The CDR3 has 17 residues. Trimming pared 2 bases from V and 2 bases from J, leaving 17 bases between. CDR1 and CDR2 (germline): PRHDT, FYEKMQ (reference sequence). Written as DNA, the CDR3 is TGTGCCAGCAGCTTAAAACCGACTACCGAGAACACAGATACGCAGTATTTT. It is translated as CASSLKPTTENTDTQYF. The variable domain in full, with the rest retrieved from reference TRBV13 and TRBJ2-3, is AAGVIQSPRHLIKEKRETATLKCYPIPRHDTVYWYQQGPGQDPQFLISFYEKMQSDKGSIPDRFSAQQFSDYHSELNMSSLELGDSALYFCASSLKPTTENTDTQYFGPGTRLTVL.

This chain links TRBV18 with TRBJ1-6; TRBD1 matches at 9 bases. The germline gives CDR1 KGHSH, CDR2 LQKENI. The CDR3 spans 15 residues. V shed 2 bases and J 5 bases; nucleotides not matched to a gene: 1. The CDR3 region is CASSPGTGNNSPLHF. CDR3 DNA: TGTGCCAGCTCACCAGGGACAGGGAATAATTCACCCCTCCACTTT.